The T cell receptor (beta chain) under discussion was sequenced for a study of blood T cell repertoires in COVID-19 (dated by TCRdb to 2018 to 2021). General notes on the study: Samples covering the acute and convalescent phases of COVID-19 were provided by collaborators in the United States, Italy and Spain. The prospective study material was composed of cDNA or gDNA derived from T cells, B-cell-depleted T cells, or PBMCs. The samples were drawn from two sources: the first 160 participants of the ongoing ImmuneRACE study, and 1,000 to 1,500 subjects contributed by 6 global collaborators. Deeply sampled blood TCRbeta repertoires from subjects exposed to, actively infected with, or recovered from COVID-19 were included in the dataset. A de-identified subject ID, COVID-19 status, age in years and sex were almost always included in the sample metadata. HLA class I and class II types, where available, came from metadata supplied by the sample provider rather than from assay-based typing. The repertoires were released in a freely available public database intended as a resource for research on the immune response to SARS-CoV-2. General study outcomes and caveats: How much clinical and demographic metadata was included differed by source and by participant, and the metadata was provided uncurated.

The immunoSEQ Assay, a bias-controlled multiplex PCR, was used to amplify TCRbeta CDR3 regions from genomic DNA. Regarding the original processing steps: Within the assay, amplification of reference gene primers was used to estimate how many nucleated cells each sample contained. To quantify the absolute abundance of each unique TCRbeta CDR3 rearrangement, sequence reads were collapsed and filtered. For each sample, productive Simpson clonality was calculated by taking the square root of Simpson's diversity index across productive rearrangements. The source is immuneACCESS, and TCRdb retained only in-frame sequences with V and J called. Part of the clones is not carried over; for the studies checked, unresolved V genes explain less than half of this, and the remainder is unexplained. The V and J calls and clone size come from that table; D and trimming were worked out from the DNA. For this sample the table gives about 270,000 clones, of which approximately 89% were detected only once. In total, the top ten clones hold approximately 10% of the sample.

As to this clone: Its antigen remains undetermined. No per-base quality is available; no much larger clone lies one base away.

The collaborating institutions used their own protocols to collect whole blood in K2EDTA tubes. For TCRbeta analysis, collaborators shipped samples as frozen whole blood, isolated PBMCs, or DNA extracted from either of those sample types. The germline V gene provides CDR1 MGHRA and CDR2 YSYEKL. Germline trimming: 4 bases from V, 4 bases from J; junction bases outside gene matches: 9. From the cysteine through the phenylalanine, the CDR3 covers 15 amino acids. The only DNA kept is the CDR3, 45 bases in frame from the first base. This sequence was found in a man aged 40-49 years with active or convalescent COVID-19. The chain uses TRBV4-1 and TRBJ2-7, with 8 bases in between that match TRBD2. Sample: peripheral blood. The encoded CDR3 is CASSRRASGSYEQYF. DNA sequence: TGCGCCAGCAGCCGAAGGGCTAGCGGGTCTTACGAGCAGTACTTC.